This T cell receptor (beta chain) came from a study of cytomegalovirus exposure and HLA in healthy donors. Study at large: Earlier findings included some 100 million unique TCR beta sequences obtained from 170 million or so T cells.

In the PCR, 60 Vbeta and 13 Jbeta primers were used. The assay was immunoSEQ multiplex PCR, and TCRdb's table has in-frame clones only and misses some. The sample carries approximately 280,000 clones, roughly 90% recorded once. The V end lost 7 bases, the J end lost 0 bases, and 13 bases lay between the germline ends. The CDR3 is made up of 15 amino acids. The germline CDR1 and CDR2 sequences are MNHEY and SVGAGI. Among the donors, all were healthy bone marrow donors. Notes on this clone: Its antigen is not identified.

Findings and limits, study-wide: TCR beta chains numbering more than 150 were designated cytomegalovirus-associated. An analysis that was carried out later associated 16,000 or so TCR beta sequences with HLA alleles at 0.05 false discovery rate.

The chain is built from TRBV6-5 and TRBJ2-4; possibly TRBD1 for D (5 bases). The clonotype was recovered from a woman aged 18-29 years in good health and CMV-seronegative. The sequencing sample was made of PBMCs. The DNA for the CDR3 is TGTGCCAGCAATGTGCAGGGCGAAGCCAAAAACATTCAGTACTTC. It specifies CASNVQGEAKNIQYF.